The sequence of this T cell receptor (beta chain) was determined in a study of control samples from healthy donors and cancer patients. V lost 0 bases, J lost 4 bases, and 10 bases lay in between. CDR3 size: 14 residues. The germline gives CDR1 SGHDT, CDR2 YYEEEE. TCRdb's copy holds only in-frame clones and misses some; the assay was immunoSEQ multiplex PCR. The sample consists of 250,000 to 300,000 clones, roughly 87% of them appearing once. The sequenced sample consisted of PBMCs. The origin of this receptor is a woman aged 60 to 75 with lung cancer. V gene TRBV5-6 combines with J gene TRBJ1-2, with D uncertain. The CDR3: CASSLGRLPYGYTF. The CDR3 coding sequence is TGTGCCAGCAGCTTGGGCAGGCTCCCCTATGGCTACACCTTC.